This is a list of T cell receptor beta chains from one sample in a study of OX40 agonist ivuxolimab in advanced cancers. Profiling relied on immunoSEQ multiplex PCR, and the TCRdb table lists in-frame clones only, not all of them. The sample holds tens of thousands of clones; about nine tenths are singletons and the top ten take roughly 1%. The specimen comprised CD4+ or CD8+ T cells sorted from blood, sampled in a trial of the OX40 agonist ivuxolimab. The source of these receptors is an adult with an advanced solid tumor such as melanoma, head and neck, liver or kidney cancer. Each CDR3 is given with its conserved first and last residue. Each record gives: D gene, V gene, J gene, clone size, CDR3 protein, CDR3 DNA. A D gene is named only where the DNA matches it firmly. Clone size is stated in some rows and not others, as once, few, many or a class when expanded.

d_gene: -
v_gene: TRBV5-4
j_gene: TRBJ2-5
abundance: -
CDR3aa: CASTSGQQETQYF
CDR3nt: TGTGCCAGCACCAGCGGGCAGCAAGAGACCCAGTACTTC

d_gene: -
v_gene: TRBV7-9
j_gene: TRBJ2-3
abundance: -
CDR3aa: CASSLRAQDFTDTQYF
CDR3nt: TGTGCCAGCAGCCTAAGGGCTCAGGATTTCACAGATACGCAGTATTTT

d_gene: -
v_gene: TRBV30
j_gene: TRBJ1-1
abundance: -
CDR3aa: CAWVKNSQAFF
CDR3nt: TGTGCCTGGGTGAAAAACAGTCAAGCTTTCTTT

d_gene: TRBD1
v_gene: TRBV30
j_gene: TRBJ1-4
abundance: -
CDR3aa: CAWSSSTGRMRKLFF
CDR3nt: TGTGCCTGGAGTTCCTCGACAGGGAGAATGAGAAAACTGTTTTTT

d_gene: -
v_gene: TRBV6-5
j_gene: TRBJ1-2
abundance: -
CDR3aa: CASSSTTANYGYTF
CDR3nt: TGTGCCAGCAGCTCTACGACGGCGAACTATGGCTACACCTTC

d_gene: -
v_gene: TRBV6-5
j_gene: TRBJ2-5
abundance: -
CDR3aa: CASSYGGARETQYF
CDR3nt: TGTGCCAGCAGTTACGGGGGGGCCAGAGAGACCCAGTACTTC

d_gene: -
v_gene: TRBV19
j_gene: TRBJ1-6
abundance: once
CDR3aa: CASRPREGDNSPLHF
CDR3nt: TGTGCCAGCCGCCCACGGGAGGGGGATAATTCACCCCTCCACTTT

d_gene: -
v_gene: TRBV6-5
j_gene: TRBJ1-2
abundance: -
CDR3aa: CASSPDRHYGYTF
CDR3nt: TGTGCCAGCAGCCCCGACAGGCACTATGGCTACACCTTC

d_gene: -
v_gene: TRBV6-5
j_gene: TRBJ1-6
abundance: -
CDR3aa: CASSPNSDSPLHF
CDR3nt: TGTGCCAGCAGCCCAAACTCTGATTCACCCCTCCACTTT

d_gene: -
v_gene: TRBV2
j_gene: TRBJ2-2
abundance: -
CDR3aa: CASSGQNTGELFF
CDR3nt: TGTGCCAGCAGTGGACAGAACACCGGGGAGCTGTTTTTT

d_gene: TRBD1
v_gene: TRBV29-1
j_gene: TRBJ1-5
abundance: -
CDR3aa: CSVGGTGGESQPQHF
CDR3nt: TGCAGCGTTGGGGGAACAGGGGGAGAAAGTCAGCCCCAGCATTTT

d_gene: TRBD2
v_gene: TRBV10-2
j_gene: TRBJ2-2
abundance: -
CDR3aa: CASSATPRGDTGELFF
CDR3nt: TGCGCCAGCAGTGCAACTCCGCGGGGGGACACCGGGGAGCTGTTTTTT

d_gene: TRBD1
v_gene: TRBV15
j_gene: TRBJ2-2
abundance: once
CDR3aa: CATSRFGTGGPNTGELFF
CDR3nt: TGTGCCACCAGCAGGTTCGGGACAGGGGGCCCGAACACCGGGGAGCTGTTTTTT

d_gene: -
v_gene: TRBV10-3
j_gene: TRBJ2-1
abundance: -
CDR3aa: CATLGDPSYNEQFF
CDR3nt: TGTGCCACCCTGGGGGATCCATCCTACAATGAGCAGTTCTTC

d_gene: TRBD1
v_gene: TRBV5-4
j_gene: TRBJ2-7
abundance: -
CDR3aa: CASSLPGQGAYEQYF
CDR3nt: TGTGCCAGCAGCTTACCGGGACAGGGGGCCTACGAGCAGTACTTC

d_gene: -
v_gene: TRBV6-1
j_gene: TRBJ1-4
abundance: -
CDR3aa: CASSGQWDEKLFF
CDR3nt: TGTGCCAGCAGTGGACAGTGGGATGAAAAACTGTTTTTT

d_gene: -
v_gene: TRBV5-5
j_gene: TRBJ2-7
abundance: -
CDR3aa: CASSFKGNPYEQYF
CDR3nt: TGTGCCAGCAGCTTTAAAGGGAACCCCTACGAGCAGTACTTC

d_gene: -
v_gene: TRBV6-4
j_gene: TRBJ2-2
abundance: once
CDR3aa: CASRLGGGFEHRGAVF
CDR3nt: TGTGCCAGCAGGCTGGGTGGAGGGTTCGAACACCGGGGAGCTGTTTTT

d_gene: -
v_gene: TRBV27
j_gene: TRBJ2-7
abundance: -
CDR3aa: CASRTVGGDYEQYF
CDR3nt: TGTGCCAGCAGGACGGTCGGGGGCGACTACGAGCAGTACTTC

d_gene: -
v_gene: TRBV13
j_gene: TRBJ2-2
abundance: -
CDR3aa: CASSLKFETIGTGELFF
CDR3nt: TGTGCCAGCAGCTTAAAGTTCGAGACCATCGGCACCGGGGAGCTGTTTTTT

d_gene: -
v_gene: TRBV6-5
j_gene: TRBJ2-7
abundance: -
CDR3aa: CASSYPVGHPAYEQYF
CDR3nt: TGTGCCAGCAGTTACCCCGTGGGACATCCCGCCTACGAGCAGTACTTC

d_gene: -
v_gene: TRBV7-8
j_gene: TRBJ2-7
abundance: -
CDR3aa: CASSTLGTGSYEQYF
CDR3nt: TGTGCCAGCAGCACTTTAGGGACTGGCTCCTACGAGCAGTACTTC

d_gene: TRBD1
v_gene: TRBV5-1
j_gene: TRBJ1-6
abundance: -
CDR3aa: CASSLGTGGFNSPLHF
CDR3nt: TGCGCCAGCAGCTTAGGGACAGGGGGATTTAATTCACCCCTCCACTTT

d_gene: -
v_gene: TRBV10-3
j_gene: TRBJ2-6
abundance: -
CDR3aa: CAISRDGYSGANVLTF
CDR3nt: TGTGCCATCAGCCGGGACGGATACTCTGGGGCCAACGTCCTGACTTTC

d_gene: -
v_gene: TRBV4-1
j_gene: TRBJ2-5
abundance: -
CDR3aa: CASSQVLQETQYF
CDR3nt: TGCGCCAGCAGCCAAGTCCTGCAAGAGACCCAGTACTTC

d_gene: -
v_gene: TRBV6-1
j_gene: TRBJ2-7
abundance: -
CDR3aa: CASSDDRHEQYF
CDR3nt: TGTGCCAGCAGTGATGACCGGCACGAGCAGTACTTC

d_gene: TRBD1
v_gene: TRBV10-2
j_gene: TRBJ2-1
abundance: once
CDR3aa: CASSGTGQNEQFF
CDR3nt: TGCGCCAGCAGTGGGACAGGGCAAAATGAGCAGTTCTTC

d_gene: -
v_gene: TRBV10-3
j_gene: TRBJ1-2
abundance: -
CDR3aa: CATATREQGGYTF
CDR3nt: TGTGCCACAGCCACCCGGGAACAAGGGGGCTACACCTTC

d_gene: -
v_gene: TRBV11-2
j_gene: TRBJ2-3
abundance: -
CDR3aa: CASSSGGVRTDTQYF
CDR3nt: TGTGCCAGCAGCTCTGGAGGGGTCAGGACAGATACGCAGTATTTT

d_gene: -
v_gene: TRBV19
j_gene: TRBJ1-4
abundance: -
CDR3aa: CASLPNRDNEKLFF
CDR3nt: TGTGCCAGCCTTCCTAACAGGGATAATGAAAAACTGTTTTTT

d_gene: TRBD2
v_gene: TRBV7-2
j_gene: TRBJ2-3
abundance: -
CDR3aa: CASSRSGGLNTDTQYF
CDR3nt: TGTGCCAGCAGTCGCAGCGGGGGGCTCAACACAGATACGCAGTATTTT

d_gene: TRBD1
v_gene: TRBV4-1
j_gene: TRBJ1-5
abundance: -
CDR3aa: CASSRRDGTGGGQPQHF
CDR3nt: TGCGCCAGCAGCCGGAGGGATGGGACAGGGGGAGGTCAGCCCCAGCATTTT

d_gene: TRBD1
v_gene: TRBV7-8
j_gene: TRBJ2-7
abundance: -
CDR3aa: CASSAVQGVPSYEQYF
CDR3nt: TGTGCCAGCAGCGCAGTACAGGGGGTGCCGTCCTACGAGCAGTACTTC

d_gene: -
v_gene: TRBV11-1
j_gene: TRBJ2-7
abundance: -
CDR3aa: CASSLQPDTTYEQYF
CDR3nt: TGTGCCAGCAGCTTACAACCGGACACCACCTACGAGCAGTACTTC

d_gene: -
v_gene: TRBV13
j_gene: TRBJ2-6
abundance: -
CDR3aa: CASSFFQGGGANVLTF
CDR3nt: TGTGCCAGCAGCTTTTTCCAGGGCGGTGGGGCCAACGTCCTGACTTTC

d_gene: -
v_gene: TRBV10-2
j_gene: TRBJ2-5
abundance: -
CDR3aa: CASSEPPGGSTQYF
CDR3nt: TGCGCCAGCAGTGAGCCCCCAGGGGGGTCGACCCAGTACTTC

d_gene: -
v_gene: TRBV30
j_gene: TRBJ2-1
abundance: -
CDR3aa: CASKWGGDEQFF
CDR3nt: TGTGCCTCGAAGTGGGGTGGAGATGAGCAGTTCTTC

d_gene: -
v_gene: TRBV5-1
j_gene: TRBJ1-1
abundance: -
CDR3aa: CASRFNIRDPDSNTEAFF
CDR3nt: TGCGCCAGCAGGTTCAACATCCGGGACCCCGATTCGAACACTGAAGCTTTCTTT

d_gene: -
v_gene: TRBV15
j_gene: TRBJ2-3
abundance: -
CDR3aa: CATSRGRPYSTDTQYF
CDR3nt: TGTGCCACCAGCAGAGGCCGACCGTATAGCACAGATACGCAGTATTTT

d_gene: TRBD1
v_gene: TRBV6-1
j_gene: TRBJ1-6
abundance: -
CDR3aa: CASSGGTENSPPHF
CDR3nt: TGTGCCAGCAGTGGCGGGACAGAGAATTCACCCCCCCACTTT

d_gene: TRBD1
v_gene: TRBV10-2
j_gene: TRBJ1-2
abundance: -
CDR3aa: CASSANRGGGYTF
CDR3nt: TGCGCCAGCAGTGCAAACAGGGGAGGTGGCTACACCTTC

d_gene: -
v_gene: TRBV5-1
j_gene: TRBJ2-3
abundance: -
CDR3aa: CASSLDRYTDTQYF
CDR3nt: TGCGCCAGCAGCTTGGACAGATACACAGATACGCAGTATTTT

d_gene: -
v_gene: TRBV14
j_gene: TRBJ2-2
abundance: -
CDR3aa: CASSQALTGELFF
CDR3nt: TGTGCCAGCAGCCAAGCACTAACCGGGGAGCTGTTTTTT

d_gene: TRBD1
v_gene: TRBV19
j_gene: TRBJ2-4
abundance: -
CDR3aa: CASSIERTGDWNIQYF
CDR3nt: TGTGCCAGTAGTATTGAAAGGACAGGGGATTGGAACATTCAGTACTTC